This T cell receptor beta chain derives from a study of blood T cell repertoires in COVID-19. Study-level background: Material from acute and convalescent COVID-19 was sourced from the United States, Italy and Spain. T cells, B-cell-depleted T cells, or PBMCs supplied cDNA or gDNA.

For recovered donors of Cohort 3, there were two negative PCRs, clearance, or symptom resolution. The CDR3 is made up of 13 amino acids. V dropped 4 bases and J dropped 6 bases, with 15 bases sitting between them. Germline CDR1 SQVTM, CDR2 ANQGSEA. Study processing details: Amplification from reference gene primers served as the basis for estimated nucleated cell counts. Assay: immunoSEQ multiplex PCR; the TCRdb copy retains only in-frame clones and omits some. From that table come the V and J calls and clone size; the DNA was used to work out D and trimming. The table includes under 300,000 clones, about 90% detected once. The sample holds a few counts of this clone.

This sequence originates from a woman aged 18-29 years who had recovered from COVID-19. The chain carries TRBV29-1 and TRBJ1-1; D is unclear. Material: PBMCs or T cells enriched from blood (not recorded which). The DNA for the CDR3 is TGCAGCGTTGTATACAGCCAGGCCCCTGAAGCTTTCTTT. This encodes CSVVYSQAPEAFF.